These 10 T cell receptor beta chains came from one sample sequenced in a study of blood T cell repertoires in COVID-19. Profiled with immunoSEQ multiplex PCR; TCRdb holds only in-frame clones, not every one. In the table there are 60,000 to 95,000 clones, 91% of which are singletons. Sequencing was done on a sample of peripheral blood. Source of these receptors: a human donor in a cohort sampled during active COVID-19.

The chain employs TRBV19 and TRBJ1-6; D remains ambiguous. Trimming stripped 7 bases from V and 7 bases from J, with 20 bases between. CDR1 is LNHDA and CDR2 is SQIVND in the germline V gene (reference sequence). The CDR3 sequence is 16 residues long. The CDR3 nucleotides read TGTGCCAGTACCCCCCTCTATGCGGTAGACAATTCACCCCTCCACTTT. This gives the protein CASTPLYAVDNSPLHF.

The chain joins TRBV5-1 to TRBJ2-1; D remains ambiguous. CDR1 and CDR2 from the germline V gene are SGHRS and YFSETQ. The CDR3 is 13 residues long. V was cut by 2 bases and J by 5 bases, with 8 bases left in between. The CDR3 loop is CASSFWQNNEQFF. The CDR3 DNA reads TGCGCCAGCAGCTTTTGGCAGAACAATGAGCAGTTCTTC. Filled out from reference TRBV5-1 and TRBJ2-1, the complete variable domain reads KAGVTQTPRYLIKTRGQQVTLSCSPISGHRSVSWYQQTPGQGLQFLFEYFSETQRNKGNFPGRFSGRQFSNSRSEMNVSTLELGDSALYLCASSFWQNNEQFFGPGTRLTVL.

The CDR3, as DNA: TGTGCCAGCAGGAGGAGCGGGAACACTGAAGCTTTCTTT. Its protein is CASRRSGNTEAFF. V and J are TRBV25-1 and TRBJ1-1; no clear D. V was cut by 6 bases and J by 1 base, with 9 bases left in between. The germline CDR1 and CDR2 sequences are MGHDK and SYGVNS. The CDR3 is 13 residues long.

This rearrangement joins TRBV6-2 or TRBV6-3 to TRBJ2-1; no reliable D call. CDR1 is MNHEY, CDR2 SVGEGT, per germline. CDR3 size: 12 residues. Trimming took 3 bases from V and 7 from J, leaving 7 bases between them. CDR3 in amino acids: CASSYTKNEQFF. CDR3 nucleotides: TGTGCCAGCAGTTATACTAAGAATGAGCAGTTCTTC.

V gene TRBV11-2 combines with J gene TRBJ1-2, with 9 nucleotides matching TRBD1. The CDR3 covers 13 residues. CDR1 is SGHAT and CDR2 is FQNNGV in the germline V gene. V was clipped by 10 bases and J by 1 base; unmatched bases: 4. As DNA, the CDR3 is TGTGCCATCGCGGACAGGGGTAACTATGGCTACACCTTC. It is translated as CAIADRGNYGYTF.

The chain recombines TRBV7-2 with TRBJ1-5; D unclear. The CDR3 consists of 14 residues. Germline-derived CDR1 and CDR2 are SGHTA and FQGNSA. V was shortened by 3 bases and J by 4 bases, with 10 bases between the two germline ends. The CDR3 region is CASSFSGINQPQHF. In nucleotides, the CDR3 is TGTGCCAGCAGCTTTTCTGGCATTAATCAGCCCCAGCATTTT.

The chain has TRBV10-1 and TRBJ2-1, with TRBD2 identical over 7 bases. V shed 4 bases and J 10 bases; nucleotides not matched to a gene: 7. CDR1 and CDR2 from the germline V gene are WNHNN and SYGVQD (reference sequence). CDR3 length: 13 amino acids. CDR3 region: CASSVAGVREQFF. As DNA, the CDR3 is TGCGCCAGCAGTGTTGCGGGGGTGCGGGAGCAGTTCTTC.

The rearrangement links TRBV4-2 to TRBJ1-1; 8 bases align to TRBD1. The CDR3 totals 15 residues. Germline CDR1 LGHNA, CDR2 YNFKEQ. J was trimmed by 1 base and V by 3 bases; bases with no gene match: 4. DNA of the CDR3: TGTGCCAGCAGCCACGGGACAGGCGAGAACACTGAAGCTTTCTTT. Protein product: CASSHGTGENTEAFF.

The V and J genes are TRBV3-1 (or the pseudogene TRBV3-2) and TRBJ1-2, with D tentatively TRBD1 (5 bases). Between the trimmed V and J ends, which lost 6 bases and 3 bases, there was a span of 14 bases. From germline, CDR1 is LGHDT and CDR2 YNNKEL (reference sequence). The CDR3 runs to 14 residues. In DNA, the CDR3 is TGTGCCAGCAGACCCCGGGGGGAAGACTATGGCTACACCTTC. This translates into CASRPRGEDYGYTF.

The V and J genes are TRBV19 and TRBJ1-5; the match to TRBD1 covers 7 bases. Trimming cost V 5 bases and J 3 bases; bases outside gene matches: 4. Per the germline V gene, CDR1 is LNHDA and CDR2 is SQIVND (reference sequence). The CDR3 is 14 amino acids. The CDR3 DNA follows: TGTGCCAGTAGTTTGACAGGGTCCAATCAGCCCCAGCATTTT. Protein product: CASSLTGSNQPQHF.